A single sample gave rise to the 21 T cell receptor beta chains below, sequenced in a study of T cells after yellow fever vaccination. TCRdb re-called the 5' RACE reads through MiXCR, storing one row per CDR3 protein. This table has some 250,000 distinct CDR3 sequences, approximately 3.6% appearing once. Material: PBMCs, obtained 15 days after the yellow fever booster vaccination. These receptor sequences come from a man younger than 30 who received the YFV17D yellow fever vaccine.

This clonotype occurred many times. V gene TRBV7-2 combines with J gene TRBJ2-3; the match to TRBD2 covers 8 bases. The ends lost 2 bases at V and 4 bases at J; junction bases unmatched: 2. Looked up from germline, CDR1 is SGHTA and CDR2 is FQGNSA. The CDR3 has 14 residues. CDR3 sequence: CASSLRLAPDTQYF. CDR3 bases: TGTGCCAGCAGCTTAAGACTAGCGCCAGATACGCAGTATTTT.

A few counts support this clonotype. This chain joins TRBV13 and TRBJ2-5; TRBD1 or TRBD2 may be the D gene (5 bases each). Trimming removed 1 base from V and 5 bases from J, with 11 bases in between. Germline-derived CDR1 and CDR2 are PRHDT and FYEKMQ (reference sequence). The CDR3 runs to 14 residues. The CDR3 spells CASSLEGTGETQYF. The CDR3 DNA reads TGTGCCAGCAGCTTAGAAGGGACGGGGGAGACCCAGTACTTC.

This clonotype came up many times. The chain combines TRBV27 with TRBJ2-5; 8 positions agree with TRBD2. Germline lookup yields CDR1 MNHEY and CDR2 SMNVEV (reference sequence). This CDR3 comprises 13 residues. Losses at the gene ends were 8 bases for V and 1 base for J; bases not matched to a gene: 3. The CDR3 region is CASSGGAQETQYF. The CDR3 region has the DNA TGTGCCAGCTCGGGGGGGGCCCAAGAGACCCAGTACTTC.

This clonotype was picked up many times. V and J are TRBV12-3 or TRBV12-4 and TRBJ2-5; 11 nucleotides align to TRBD2. With 6 bases clipped from V and 1 base from J, the junction kept 4 bases outside the gene matches. The CDR3 length is 15 residues. The CDR3 coding sequence is TGTGCCAGCAGCGATAGCGGGGGGGGCCAAGAGACCCAGTACTTC. Translation gives CASSDSGGGQETQYF.

In this sample, this clonotype turned up many times. This sequence joins TRBV5-1 and TRBJ2-5; 12 positions match TRBD2. V lost 7 bases to trimming and J lost 5 bases; unmatched junction nucleotides: 3. CDR3 length: 13 amino acids. The V gene's germline CDR1 is SGHRS and CDR2 YFSETQ. The CDR3 nucleotides read TGCGCCAGCCGACTAGCGGGGGAGGAGACCCAGTACTTC. Amino acid sequence: CASRLAGEETQYF.

This clonotype was seen ten or more times. CDR3 sequence reads: CASSSFPGYRGEAFF. The CDR3 nucleotides are TGTGCCAGCAGTAGCTTTCCCGGATACCGGGGAGAAGCTTTCTTT. V usage is TRBV28 and J usage is TRBJ1-1; no clear D gene. This CDR3 is 15 amino acids long. Germline lookup yields CDR1 MDHEN and CDR2 SYDVKM. V was clipped by 5 bases and J by 8 bases, with 21 bases between them.

The V call is TRBV7-2, the J call TRBJ2-5; 7 bases align to TRBD1. V trimming: 4 bases; J trimming: 4 bases; junction bases outside the gene matches: 6. This CDR3 contains 14 residues. CDR1 and CDR2 (germline): SGHTA, FQGNSA. DNA of the CDR3: TGTGCCAGCAGCTCCGACAGGGTCCGAGAGACCCAGTACTTC. This translates into CASSSDRVRETQYF.

This clonotype occurred many times. This chain joins TRBV12-3 or TRBV12-4 and TRBJ2-7; possibly TRBD1 for D (6 bases). This CDR3 contains 13 residues. V lost 3 bases and J 3 bases, leaving 9 bases between the germline ends. CDR3 bases: TGTGCCAGCAGTTTTCGGGACAACTACGAGCAGTACTTC. It encodes CASSFRDNYEQYF.

This clonotype has a count of ten or more. The rearrangement joins TRBV7-2 to TRBJ1-5; D is uncertain. CDR1 SGHTA and CDR2 FQGNSA come from the germline V gene. The CDR3 consists of 13 residues. The V and J ends lost 1 base and 6 bases respectively, with 7 bases between them. CDR3 protein: CASSLVATQPQHF. As DNA, the CDR3 is TGTGCCAGCAGCTTAGTGGCCACTCAGCCCCAGCATTTT.

This clonotype occurred many times. The V gene is TRBV6-2 or TRBV6-3, the J gene TRBJ1-2; 9 nucleotides agree with TRBD1. Germline V CDR1 and CDR2: MNHEY, SVGEGT. The J segment lost 8 bases and the V segment lost 3 bases, leaving 4 bases of the junction unmatched. The CDR3 totals 13 residues. The CDR3 bases are TGTGCCAGCAGTTATCGGACAGGGGAAGGCTACACCTTC. It codes for CASSYRTGEGYTF.

This clonotype has a count of ten or more. The CDR3 region is CSVPQGLGGYTF. The CDR3 region has the DNA TGCAGCGTGCCTCAGGGGCTCGGTGGCTACACCTTC. This chain links TRBV29-1 with TRBJ1-2, with D tentatively TRBD1 (6 bases). CDR1 and CDR2 from the germline V gene are SQVTM and ANQGSEA. The V and J ends lost 6 bases and 7 bases respectively, with 15 bases between them. The CDR3 extends over 12 amino acids.

This clonotype was counted many times. The chain carries TRBV12-3 or TRBV12-4 and TRBJ2-1, with 11 bases aligning to TRBD2. The CDR3 runs 13 residues. The V segment lost 6 bases and the J segment 8 bases; nucleotides outside the gene matches: 3. CDR3 residues: CASSRTSGYEQFF. The CDR3 bases are TGTGCCAGCAGCCGGACTAGCGGGTATGAGCAGTTCTTC.

Ten or more counts support this clonotype. The chain couples TRBV7-2 to TRBJ2-5; the match to TRBD1 covers 9 bases. V trimming: 5 bases; J trimming: 1 base; junction bases outside the gene matches: 5. The germline CDR1 and CDR2 sequences are SGHTA and FQGNSA. This CDR3 has 15 amino acids. The DNA of the CDR3 is TGTGCCAGCAGCGTCGACAGGGGGGTCCAAGAGACCCAGTACTTC. It yields the protein CASSVDRGVQETQYF.

This clonotype was seen many times. This sequence joins TRBV7-2 and TRBJ1-5; 8 positions agree with TRBD1. Germline CDR1 is SGHTA and CDR2 is FQGNSA. The CDR3 has 14 amino acids. V lost 6 bases, J lost 7 bases, and 8 bases stayed unmatched. CDR3 DNA sequence: TGTGCCAGCAGTTTTGACAGGGGCGGACAGCCCCAGCATTTT. Translation gives CASSFDRGGQPQHF.

This clonotype was picked up many times. The chain couples TRBV12-3 or TRBV12-4 to TRBJ2-3; D is unresolved. V was trimmed by 5 bases and J by 3 bases, leaving 15 bases between them. The CDR3 consists of 15 residues. The CDR3 is CASSPTGLKTDTQYF. For the CDR3, the DNA is TGTGCCAGCAGTCCCACGGGCCTAAAGACAGATACGCAGTATTTT.

This clonotype was recorded many times. The V call is TRBV7-2, the J call TRBJ2-3; TRBD1 aligns across 8 bases. Germline CDR1 is SGHTA and CDR2 is FQGNSA. CDR3 length equals 13 residues. J gave up 6 bases and V 6 bases, and 5 bases lay outside the gene matches. The CDR3: CASRRTGTDTQYF. CDR3 DNA: TGTGCCAGCAGACGGACAGGGACTGATACGCAGTATTTT.

The chain couples TRBV7-3 to TRBJ1-1; perhaps TRBD1 as D (5 bases). Per the germline V gene, CDR1 is SGHTA and CDR2 is FQGTGA. V was cut by 0 bases and J by 1 base, with 15 bases left in between. There are 17 residues in the CDR3. The CDR3 here is CASSLTGRGRWNTEAFF. CDR3 DNA sequence: TGTGCCAGCAGCTTAACGGGACGGGGCAGATGGAACACTGAAGCTTTCTTT.

The chain couples TRBV6-2 or TRBV6-3 to TRBJ2-5, with D possibly being TRBD2 (6 bases). V was clipped by 4 bases and J by 3 bases, with 15 bases between them. Germline V lookup: CDR1 MNHEY, CDR2 SVGEGT. This CDR3 has 15 residues. The CDR3 sequence: CASSFRIGGKETQYF. As DNA, the CDR3 is TGTGCCAGCAGTTTCCGAATCGGGGGAAAAGAGACCCAGTACTTC.

The genes are TRBV5-4 and TRBJ1-4, with TRBD1 matching 7 bases. CDR1 and CDR2 from the germline V gene are SGHNT and YYREEE (reference sequence). J lost 3 bases, V lost 4 bases, and 9 bases had no gene match. This CDR3 has 16 amino acids. The CDR3 sequence: CASSLGQAGANEKLFF. The CDR3 bases are TGTGCCAGCAGCCTCGGACAGGCGGGTGCTAATGAAAAACTGTTTTTT.

This clonotype was detected many times. V is TRBV24-1 and J is TRBJ2-3, with D hard to call. There are 12 residues in the CDR3. Trimming removed 6 bases from V and 0 bases from J, with 3 bases in between. In germline, CDR1 is KGHDR, CDR2 SFDVKD. The CDR3: CATSSSTDTQYF. CDR3 nucleotide sequence: TGTGCCACCAGTTCCAGCACAGATACGCAGTATTTT.

In this sample, this clonotype turned up many times. The chain has TRBV7-3 and TRBJ2-6; D is unclear. The ends were cut back, 7 bases at V and 7 bases at J, with 17 bases in the middle. The CDR3 consists of 15 residues. CDR1 is SGHTA and CDR2 is FQGTGA in the germline V gene. CDR3 nucleotides: TGTGCCAGCACACAACTCCCCCACGGAGCCAACGTCCTGACTTTC. This encodes CASTQLPHGANVLTF.